A single sample gave rise to the 4 T cell receptor beta chains below, sequenced in a study of OX40 agonist ivuxolimab in advanced cancers. Measured with immunoSEQ multiplex PCR; TCRdb has only the in-frame clones, and not every one. This table has thousands of clones, roughly 78% appearing once. The sample consisted of CD4+ or CD8+ T cells sorted from blood, taken in a trial of the OX40 agonist ivuxolimab. The receptors derive from an adult with an advanced solid tumor such as melanoma, head and neck, liver or kidney cancer.

The gene calls are TRBV27 and TRBJ1-1; TRBD1 matches 7 bases. This CDR3 contains 12 residues. Germline CDR1 reads MNHEY; CDR2 reads SMNVEV (reference sequence). V shed 6 bases, J shed 8 bases, and the junction held 6 bases outside the gene matches. The CDR3 protein is CASRNLGQEAFF. As DNA, the CDR3 is TGTGCCAGCAGAAACCTGGGACAGGAAGCTTTCTTT.

This rearrangement joins TRBV28 to TRBJ2-2; TRBD2 matches at 7 bases. V lost 6 bases, J lost 4 bases, and 23 bases stayed unmatched. The germline V gene encodes CDR1 MDHEN and CDR2 SYDVKM. This CDR3 spans 20 amino acids. The CDR3 sequence: CASSLRVWLADSLGTGELFF. The CDR3 nucleotides are TGTGCCAGCAGCCTAAGGGTATGGCTAGCGGATTCCTTAGGCACCGGGGAGCTGTTTTTT. Looking up the rest from reference TRBV28 and TRBJ2-2 gives the full variable domain: DVKVTQSSRYLVKRTGEKVFLECVQDMDHENMFWYRQDPGLGLRLIYFSYDVKMKEKGDIPEGYSVSREKKERFSLILESASTNQTSMYLCASSLRVWLADSLGTGELFFGEGSRLTVL.

The V gene is TRBV6-5, the J gene TRBJ1-2; no clear D gene. CDR3 length: 14 residues. The V end lost 5 bases, the J end lost 2 bases, and 12 bases lay between the germline ends. In germline, CDR1 is MNHEY, CDR2 SVGAGI. Written as DNA, the CDR3 is TGTGCCAGCAGTCCGCGGGCCCACAACTATGGCTACACCTTC. Its protein is CASSPRAHNYGYTF.

In this sample, this clone turned up a few times. The V gene is TRBV9, the J gene TRBJ1-2; TRBD1 agrees at 8 bases. Germline V gene data show CDR1 as SGDLS and CDR2 as YYNGEE. The CDR3 length is 15 residues. J gave up 2 bases and V 4 bases, and 7 bases lay outside the gene matches. DNA for the CDR3: TGTGCCAGCAGCTCTCAGACAGGGGTGAACTATGGCTACACCTTC. It translates to CASSSQTGVNYGYTF. The full variable domain, its missing parts supplied by reference TRBV9 and TRBJ1-2, is DSGVTQTPKHLITATGQRVTLRCSPRSGDLSVYWYQQSLDQGLQFLIQYYNGEERAKGNILERFSAQQFPDLHSELNLSSLELGDSALYFCASSSQTGVNYGYTFGSGTRLTVV.